Shown below are 15 T cell receptor beta chains from a single sample sequenced in a study of blood T cell repertoires in COVID-19. Clones were sequenced by immunoSEQ multiplex PCR, and TCRdb holds only the in-frame ones, with some missing. The sample lists around 400,000 clones, about four fifths occurring once. The sample consisted of PBMCs or T cells enriched from blood (not recorded which). The receptors derive from a woman between 50 and 59 years old who had recovered from COVID-19.

CDR3 DNA: TGTGCCAGCAGCTTGTATCCTACCCCCGGGTCCCAGCATTTT. It translates to CASSLYPTPGSQHF. The chain employs TRBV5-6 and TRBJ1-5; D gene ambiguous. Trimming shortened V by 1 base and J by 11 bases, and 16 bases separated the two germline ends. Germline V gives CDR1 SGHDT, CDR2 YYEEEE. The CDR3 has 14 residues. Variable domain in full (rest from reference TRBV5-6 and TRBJ1-5): DAGVTQSPTHLIKTRGQQVTLRCSPKSGHDTVSWYQQALGQGPQFIFQYYEEEERQRGNFPDRFSGHQFPNYSSELNVNALLLGDSALYLCASSLYPTPGSQHFGDGTRLSIL.

The V and J genes are TRBV27 and TRBJ1-2; 9 positions agree with TRBD1. CDR1 and CDR2 from the germline V gene are MNHEY and SMNVEV (reference sequence). Trimming at V came to 5 bases and at J to 8 bases, leaving 6 bases not matched to a gene. The length of the CDR3 is 13 residues. DNA of the CDR3: TGTGCCAGCAGTCCCGGGACAGGGTCGGGCTACACCTTC. Translating it yields CASSPGTGSGYTF.

CDR3 in DNA: TGTGCCAGCAGCTTACTAGCGGATCAAGAGACCCAGTACTTC. Amino acid sequence: CASSLLADQETQYF. V is TRBV11-3 and J is TRBJ2-5; 7 bases line up with TRBD2. Germline V gene lookup returns CDR1 SGHNT and CDR2 YENEEA. V lost 2 bases and J lost 2; bases outside the gene matches: 2. This CDR3 comprises 14 residues.

The chain joins TRBV15 to TRBJ1-2; 9 bases map to TRBD1. The CDR3 contains 15 residues. CDR1 and CDR2 (germline): LNHNV, YYDKDF (reference sequence). J lost 6 bases, V lost 3 bases, and 8 bases had no gene match. The CDR3 loop is CATSSRTGASDGYTF. The CDR3 nucleotides read TGTGCCACCAGCAGTAGGACAGGGGCGTCGGATGGCTACACCTTC.

The CDR3 DNA reads as TGTGCCAGTTGCAGGGGTCCGGGATGGGGAAACACCATATATTTT. It encodes CASCRGPGWGNTIYF. The rearrangement uses TRBV19 and TRBJ1-3; D possibly corresponds to TRBD1 (6 bases). Germline-derived CDR1 and CDR2 are LNHDA and SQIVND (reference sequence). This CDR3 has 15 amino acids. V lost 8 bases to trimming and J lost 4 bases, with 18 bases between them.

V gene TRBV5-1 combines with J gene TRBJ1-1; unclear D gene. V lost 0 bases and J lost 1, with 13 bases in between. Germline values: CDR1 SGHRS, CDR2 YFSETQ. The length of the CDR3 is 16 residues. CDR3 sequence reads: CASSLGYRDQNTEAFF. In nucleotides, the CDR3 is TGCGCCAGCAGCTTGGGCTACAGAGATCAGAACACTGAAGCTTTCTTT.

This rearrangement joins TRBV5-6 to TRBJ1-2; unclear D gene. Per germline, CDR1 SGHDT and CDR2 YYEEEE. The germline V and J ends were trimmed by 3 bases and 1 base, with 4 bases remaining between them. The CDR3 has 12 residues. The CDR3 region is CASSSGNYGYTF. The CDR3 DNA sequence: TGTGCCAGCAGCTCGGGTAACTATGGCTACACCTTC.

DNA for the CDR3: TGCGCCAGCAGCCAGGATGAGGGCGGGAAATACAATGAGCAGTTCTTC. As protein: CASSQDEGGKYNEQFF. This sequence joins TRBV5-1 and TRBJ2-1; D perhaps matches TRBD2 (6 bases). This CDR3 contains 16 residues. V was pared by 4 bases and J by 4 bases, with 18 bases between. Per germline, CDR1 SGHRS and CDR2 YFSETQ.

A remark on this clone: Other DNA sequences within the sample encode an identical CDR3. The chain has TRBV14 and TRBJ1-6, with TRBD1 as a possible D gene (6 bases). The CDR3 spans 14 residues. Trimming shortened V by 0 bases and J by 7 bases, and 7 bases separated the two germline ends. Looked up from germline, CDR1 is SGHDN and CDR2 is FVKESK. CDR3 loop: CASSQDRGNSPLHF. CDR3 sequence (DNA): TGTGCCAGCAGCCAAGATAGGGGGAATTCACCCCTCCACTTT.

The chain employs TRBV6-1 and TRBJ1-4; the D gene is possibly TRBD1 (5 bases). The V and J ends lost 3 bases and 0 bases respectively, with 17 bases between them. CDR1 is MNHNS, CDR2 SASEGT, per germline. This CDR3 spans 18 amino acids. The CDR3 nucleotides read TGTGCCAGCAGTGAGGGGCAGGACACCTTTGCAACTAATGAAAAACTGTTTTTT. It is translated as CASSEGQDTFATNEKLFF.

A single count supports this clone. This chain connects TRBV4-2 to TRBJ2-3, with a weak D call TRBD1 (7 bases). The V end was cut by 4 bases, the J end by 11 bases, with 16 bases between. Germline assignment: CDR1 LGHNA and CDR2 YNFKEQ. The CDR3 is 13 amino acids. The CDR3 bases are TGTGCCAGCAGCCCGGTTCCAGGGGGAGGGCAGTATTTT. Encoded protein: CASSPVPGGGQYF.

V usage is TRBV12-3 or TRBV12-4 and J usage is TRBJ2-7; tentative D call: TRBD1 (6 bases). Deletions cut 5 bases from V and 3 bases from J, with 11 bases between. The CDR3 is 13 amino acids. CDR3: CASSPGQRYEQYF. Here the CDR3 DNA reads TGTGCCAGCAGTCCTGGACAGCGCTACGAGCAGTACTTC.

The chain carries TRBV5-4 and TRBJ1-6; tentatively, D is TRBD1 (6 bases). The ends were cut back, 2 bases at V and 7 bases at J, with 22 bases in the middle. Germline V gene sequence: CDR1 SGHNT, CDR2 YYREEE (reference sequence). There are 18 residues in the CDR3. The CDR3 region is CASSLGGAILLENSPLHF. DNA of the CDR3: TGTGCCAGCAGCTTAGGGGGGGCGATCCTTTTGGAGAATTCACCCCTCCACTTT.

This chain connects TRBV20-1 to TRBJ1-2; 7 bases align to TRBD1. V lost 5 bases, J lost 8 bases, and 5 bases stayed unmatched. Looked up from germline, CDR1 is DFQATT and CDR2 is SNEGSKA (reference sequence). The length of the CDR3 is 11 residues. The CDR3 reads CSAEGAGGYTF. CDR3 in DNA: TGCAGTGCTGAGGGGGCTGGAGGCTACACCTTC.

The chain employs TRBV27 and TRBJ2-7, with D maybe TRBD2 (7 bases). Germline V gives CDR1 MNHEY, CDR2 SMNVEV (reference sequence). Trimming removed 6 bases at V and 7 bases at J, with 16 bases between. This CDR3 is 13 amino acids long. CDR3 protein: CASRALGGGEQYF. CDR3 DNA sequence: TGTGCCAGCAGGGCATTAGGGGGAGGGGAGCAGTACTTC.